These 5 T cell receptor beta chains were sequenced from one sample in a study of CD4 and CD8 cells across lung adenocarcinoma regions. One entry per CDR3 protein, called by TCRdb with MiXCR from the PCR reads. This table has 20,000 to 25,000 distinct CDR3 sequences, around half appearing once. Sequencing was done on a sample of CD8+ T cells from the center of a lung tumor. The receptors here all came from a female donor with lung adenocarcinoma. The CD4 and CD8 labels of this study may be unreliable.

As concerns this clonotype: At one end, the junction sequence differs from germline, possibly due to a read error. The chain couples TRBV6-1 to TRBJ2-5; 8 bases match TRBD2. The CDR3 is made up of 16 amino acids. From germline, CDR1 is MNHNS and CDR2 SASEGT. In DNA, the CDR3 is TGTGCCAGCACGGGGGGGCGGGGCCGGGAACAAGAGACGCAGTACTTC. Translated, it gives CASTGGRGREQETQYF.

CDR3 residues: CASSWGQGTLYNEQFF. The CDR3 DNA follows: TGCGCCAGCAGCTGGGGGCAGGGGACGCTTTACAATGAGCAGTTCTTC. The genes are TRBV4-1 and TRBJ2-1, with D possibly being TRBD1 (6 bases). Per germline, CDR1 MGHRA and CDR2 YSYEKL. Trimming removed 5 bases at V and 4 bases at J, with 18 bases between. The CDR3 loop spans 16 amino acids.

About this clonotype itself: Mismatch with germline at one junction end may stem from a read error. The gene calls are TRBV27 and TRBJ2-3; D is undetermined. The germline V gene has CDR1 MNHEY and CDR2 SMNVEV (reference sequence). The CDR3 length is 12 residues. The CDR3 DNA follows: TGTGCCGGCAGTCGCCTCCCAGATACGCAGTACTTT. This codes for CAGSRLPDTQYF.

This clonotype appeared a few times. The CDR3: CASSLVGDTQYF. The CDR3 nucleotides are TGTGCCAGCAGCTTAGTAGGTGATACGCAGTATTTT. This chain connects TRBV7-6 to TRBJ2-3; D remains ambiguous. Germline V lookup: CDR1 SGHVS, CDR2 FNYEAQ. The CDR3 has 12 residues. Trimming cost V 1 base and J 6 bases, with 5 bases left between them.

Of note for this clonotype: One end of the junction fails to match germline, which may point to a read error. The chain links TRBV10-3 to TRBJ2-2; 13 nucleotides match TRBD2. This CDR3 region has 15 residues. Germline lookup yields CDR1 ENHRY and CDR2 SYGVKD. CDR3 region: CAISERLAGGNEQVF. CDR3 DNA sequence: TGTGCCATCAGTGAGAGACTAGCGGGGGGCAATGAGCAGGTTTTT.